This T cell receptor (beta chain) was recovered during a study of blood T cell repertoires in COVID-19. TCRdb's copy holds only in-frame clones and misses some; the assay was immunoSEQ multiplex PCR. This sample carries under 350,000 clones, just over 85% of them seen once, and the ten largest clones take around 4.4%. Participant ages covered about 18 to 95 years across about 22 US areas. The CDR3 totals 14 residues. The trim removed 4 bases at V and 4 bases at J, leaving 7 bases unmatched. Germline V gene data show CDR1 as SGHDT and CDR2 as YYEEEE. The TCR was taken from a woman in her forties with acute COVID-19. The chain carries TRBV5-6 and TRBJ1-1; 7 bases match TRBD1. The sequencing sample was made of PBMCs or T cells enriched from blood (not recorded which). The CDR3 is CASSHQGGATEAFF. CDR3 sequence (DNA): TGTGCCAGCAGCCATCAAGGGGGCGCCACTGAAGCTTTCTTT.